This T cell receptor beta chain was captured in a study of technical replicates of blood from a handful of donors. The CDR3 consists of 13 residues. V lost 4 bases and J lost 3; bases outside the gene matches: 1. Germline V gene sequence: CDR1 SNHLY, CDR2 FYNNEI. Assay used: immunoSEQ multiplex PCR; TCRdb lists only in-frame clones, some missing. This table has more than 90,000 clones, more than 90% appearing once. The rearrangement joins TRBV2 to TRBJ2-7; the match to TRBD1 covers 9 bases. The source of this sequence is a human donor in good health. Sequenced material: T cells isolated from PBMCs. The DNA of the CDR3 is TGTGCCAGCAGTGGGGGACAGGGCTACGAGCAGTACTTC. It codes for CASSGGQGYEQYF. The whole variable domain, remainder taken from reference TRBV2 and TRBJ2-7, is EPEVTQTPSHQVTQMGQEVILRCVPISNHLYFYWYRQILGQKVEFLVSFYNNEISEKSEIFDDQFSVERPDGSNFTLKIRSTKLEDSAMYFCASSGGQGYEQYFGPGTRLTVT.